Following are 25 T cell receptor beta chains from one sample sequenced in a study of cytomegalovirus exposure and HLA in healthy donors. PCR amplification relied on 60 Vbeta primers (plus 13 Jbeta primers). TCRdb's copy holds only in-frame clones and misses some; the assay was immunoSEQ multiplex PCR. Here the sample spans about 150,000 clones, 79% being singletons. Sample: PBMCs. Receptors originate from a man in his fifties in good health and CMV-seropositive.

The V call is TRBV10-1, the J call TRBJ2-5; no clear D. The closer fit of TRBJ2-7 to the DNA end suggests the J call may be wrong. Germline CDR1 is WNHNN and CDR2 is SYGVQD (reference sequence). This CDR3 has 15 amino acids. DNA for the CDR3: TGCGCCAGCAGTGAGCCGGGTTCCAACTCCTACGAGCAGTACTTC. Amino acid sequence: CASSEPGSNSYEQYF.

The chain joins TRBV7-8 to TRBJ1-5, with TRBD1 matching over 7 bases. Germline V CDR1 and CDR2: SGHVS, FQNEAQ. The trim removed 4 bases at V and 5 bases at J, leaving 8 bases unmatched. The CDR3 is 15 residues long. CDR3 in amino acids: CASSSGGTGYQPQHF. The CDR3 bases are TGTGCCAGCAGCTCAGGGGGAACGGGGTATCAGCCCCAGCATTTT.

The chain uses TRBV6-5 and TRBJ1-1; 12 bases match TRBD1. With V trimmed by 2 bases and J by 5 bases, 6 bases remained unmatched. This CDR3 region has 16 residues. In germline, CDR1 is MNHEY, CDR2 SVGAGI. CDR3 nucleotides: TGTGCCAGCAGTTACAGGGGACAGGGGGCGCGGACTGAAGCTTTCTTT. Translated: CASSYRGQGARTEAFF.

V usage is TRBV7-9 and J usage is TRBJ2-2; D is unclear. The CDR3 covers 11 residues. The V end lost 5 bases, the J end lost 5 bases, and 3 bases lay between the germline ends. Germline assignment: CDR1 SEHNR and CDR2 FQNEAQ (reference sequence). In nucleotides, the CDR3 is TGTGCCAGCAGCCTTACCGGGGAGCTGTTTTTT. Its protein product is CASSLTGELFF.

This clone has more than one count but fewer than ten. The V call is TRBV2, the J call TRBJ2-7; 9 bases are shared with TRBD1. CDR3 length: 15 residues. V shed 7 bases, J shed 3 bases, and the junction held 10 bases outside the gene matches. The germline V gene encodes CDR1 SNHLY and CDR2 FYNNEI. In nucleotides, the CDR3 is TGTGCCAGCACTCCCACCGGGACAGGGTTCTACGAGCAGTACTTC. This gives the protein CASTPTGTGFYEQYF.

This chain links TRBV28 with TRBJ1-2; D remains ambiguous. Germline CDR1 and CDR2: MDHEN and SYDVKM. The CDR3 consists of 14 residues. V was clipped by 4 bases and J by 1 base, with 10 bases between them. CDR3 coding DNA: TGTGCCAGCAGTTCTCAGGTCTATAACTATGGCTACACCTTC. Its protein product is CASSSQVYNYGYTF.

The chain employs TRBV7-6 and TRBJ2-1, with TRBD2 identical over 11 bases. From germline, CDR1 is SGHVS and CDR2 FNYEAQ. This CDR3 comprises 16 residues. V lost 5 bases, J lost 8 bases, and 11 bases stayed unmatched. The CDR3 DNA reads as TGTGCCAGCAGCCTCGTAGCGGGAGGGCCGACCGATGAGCAGTTCTTC. Its protein is CASSLVAGGPTDEQFF.

The chain recombines TRBV28 with TRBJ2-3; D possibly corresponds to TRBD2 (5 bases). This CDR3 region has 14 residues. The V end lost 7 bases, the J end lost 2 bases, and 13 bases lay between the germline ends. CDR1 MDHEN and CDR2 SYDVKM come from the germline V gene. As DNA, the CDR3 is TGTGCCAGCAAGGGCGGACTCAACACAGATACGCAGTATTTT. As protein: CASKGGLNTDTQYF.

This chain uses TRBV10-1 with TRBJ2-1; D is uncertain. Germline CDR1 and CDR2: WNHNN and SYGVQD (reference sequence). With 8 bases removed from V and 4 bases from J, the gap between germline ends came to 12 bases. This CDR3 has 13 amino acids. The CDR3 sequence: CASGTDGYNEQFF. The CDR3 DNA follows: TGCGCCAGCGGTACAGACGGATACAATGAGCAGTTCTTC.

This chain uses TRBV6-6 with TRBJ2-7, with D uncertain. This CDR3 is 13 amino acids long. V shed 7 bases and J shed 1 base, with 11 bases lying between them. Germline V lookup: CDR1 MNHNY, CDR2 SVGAGI (reference sequence). In DNA form, the CDR3 reads TGTGCCAGCAATTTAGCCGGGTCCTACGAGCAGTACTTC. Its translation is CASNLAGSYEQYF.

The rearrangement links TRBV18 to TRBJ2-7; 9 bases are shared with TRBD1. The germline V gene encodes CDR1 KGHSH and CDR2 LQKENI. The CDR3 is made up of 14 amino acids. Losses at the gene ends were 1 base for V and 7 bases for J; bases not matched to a gene: 5. The CDR3 reads CASSPQDRGGEQYF. CDR3 DNA sequence: TGTGCCAGCTCACCACAGGACAGGGGTGGAGAGCAGTACTTC.

This clone was counted a single time. CDR3 sequence reads: CASSYSSRGASYEQYF. For the CDR3, the DNA is TGTGCCAGCAGTTACTCGTCCCGGGGGGCGTCCTACGAGCAGTACTTC. The chain is built from TRBV6-6 and TRBJ2-7; TRBD2 might be the D (7 bases). The CDR3 is 16 amino acids. V was clipped by 0 bases and J by 1 base, with 13 bases between them. Germline assignment: CDR1 MNHNY and CDR2 SVGAGI (reference sequence).

The chain joins TRBV4-1 to TRBJ1-2, with TRBD1 identical over 8 bases. The CDR3 runs 15 residues. The germline CDR1 and CDR2 sequences are MGHRA and YSYEKL. V was clipped by 3 bases and J by 5 bases; unmatched bases: 8. CDR3 loop: CASSQPPTGEYGYTF. The CDR3 nucleotides are TGCGCCAGCAGCCAGCCCCCGACAGGGGAGTATGGCTACACCTTC.

The V call is TRBV5-4, the J call TRBJ2-7; 9 bases match TRBD2. The CDR3 has 15 amino acids. V shed 0 bases, J shed 4 bases, and the junction held 5 bases outside the gene matches. Germline CDR1 reads SGHNT; CDR2 reads YYREEE (reference sequence). The CDR3 coding sequence is TGTGCCAGCAGCTTGGGCGGCCTAGCGGGATACGAGCAGTACTTC. It yields the protein CASSLGGLAGYEQYF.

In this sample, this clone turned up a few times. This chain connects TRBV6-1 to TRBJ2-5, with D possibly being TRBD2 (5 bases). Trimming left V 6 bases short and J 2 bases short, with 10 bases between. Germline values: CDR1 MNHNS, CDR2 SASEGT. The CDR3 spans 13 residues. In nucleotides, the CDR3 is TGTGCCAGCAGCGTAGCGATTCAAGAGACCCAGTACTTC. This codes for CASSVAIQETQYF.

This sequence joins TRBV19 and TRBJ2-2; D gene ambiguous. V was clipped by 4 bases and J by 1 base, with 4 bases between them. CDR1 is LNHDA and CDR2 is SQIVND in the germline V gene (reference sequence). CDR3 length equals 13 residues. The CDR3: CASSSGNTGELFF. CDR3 bases: TGTGCCAGTAGTAGCGGGAACACCGGGGAGCTGTTTTTT.

This clone was detected only a few times. This chain links TRBV5-6 with TRBJ1-1, with TRBD1 matching over 10 bases. CDR1 SGHDT and CDR2 YYEEEE come from the germline V gene. The CDR3 contains 14 residues. The junction had 7 bases not matched to a gene; V was cut back by 4 bases and J by 7 bases. The CDR3, as DNA: TGTGCCAGCAGCGGGACAGGGGCCGGAGGTGAAGCTTTCTTT. Protein: CASSGTGAGGEAFF.

The V call is TRBV9, the J call TRBJ2-1; no definite D call. V was shortened by 7 bases and J by 3 bases, with 5 bases between the two germline ends. The CDR3 is 11 residues long. Germline lookup yields CDR1 SGDLS and CDR2 YYNGEE. CDR3 region: CASASYNEQFF. The CDR3, as DNA: TGTGCCAGCGCTAGCTACAATGAGCAGTTCTTC.

The chain is built from TRBV28 and TRBJ2-7; 8 nucleotides match TRBD1. CDR1 and CDR2 from the germline V gene are MDHEN and SYDVKM. The CDR3 runs to 13 residues. Trimming took 11 bases from V and 2 from J; bases not matched to a gene: 8. CDR3 nucleotide sequence: TGTGCCGCGCACGGGACAGGTGCCTACGAGCAGTACTTC. Protein product: CAAHGTGAYEQYF.

The rearrangement uses TRBV18 and TRBJ2-7, with a weak D call TRBD1 (5 bases). Trimming cost V 5 bases and J 3 bases, with 8 bases left between them. The CDR3 extends over 12 amino acids. Per the germline V gene, CDR1 is KGHSH and CDR2 is LQKENI. Here the CDR3 DNA reads TGTGCCAGCTCATTGGGGCTCTACGAGCAGTACTTC. This gives the protein CASSLGLYEQYF.

The V and J genes are TRBV27 and TRBJ2-5; 8 bases fit TRBD1. This CDR3 has 13 amino acids. J gave up 5 bases and V 8 bases, and 7 bases lay outside the gene matches. The germline CDR1 and CDR2 sequences are MNHEY and SMNVEV (reference sequence). This CDR3 reads CASGSNRGETQYF. The CDR3 coding sequence is TGTGCCAGCGGATCAAACAGGGGGGAGACCCAGTACTTC.

The chain is built from TRBV4-1 and TRBJ2-7; tentatively, D is TRBD2 (6 bases). The CDR3 spans 15 residues. Germline CDR1 is MGHRA and CDR2 is YSYEKL. V was pared by 3 bases and J by 3 bases, with 15 bases between. The CDR3 protein is CASSQQTRGFYEQYF. As DNA, the CDR3 is TGCGCCAGCAGCCAGCAAACTCGGGGGTTCTACGAGCAGTACTTC.

This chain joins TRBV29-1 and TRBJ2-5; 8 nucleotides align to TRBD1. The V gene's germline CDR1 is SQVTM and CDR2 ANQGSEA. The CDR3 covers 13 residues. J gave up 5 bases and V 0 bases, and 2 bases lay outside the gene matches. The CDR3 here is CSVEEYRGETQYF. The CDR3 DNA follows: TGCAGCGTTGAAGAGTACAGGGGGGAGACCCAGTACTTC. Drawing the rest from reference TRBV29-1 and TRBJ2-5, the complete variable domain is SAVISQKPSRDICQRGTSLTIQCQVDSQVTMMFWYRQQPGQSLTLIATANQGSEATYESGFVIDKFPISRPNLTFSTLTVSNMSPEDSSIYLCSVEEYRGETQYFGPGTRLLVL.

This rearrangement joins TRBV5-5 to TRBJ1-4, with D tentatively TRBD1 (6 bases). Between the trimmed V and J ends, which lost 3 bases and 7 bases, there was a span of 13 bases. Germline CDR1 and CDR2: SGHKS and YYEKEE (reference sequence). This CDR3 spans 14 amino acids. The CDR3 protein is CASSSTRGGEKLFF. The CDR3 DNA is TGTGCCAGCAGCTCCACCAGGGGTGGTGAAAAACTGTTTTTT.

The chain is built from TRBV4-2 and TRBJ2-5; D not certain. CDR3 length: 14 amino acids. With 4 bases removed from V and 0 bases from J, the gap between germline ends came to 9 bases. Germline V lookup: CDR1 LGHNA, CDR2 YNFKEQ. The CDR3 sequence: CASSLVVDQETQYF. CDR3 in DNA: TGTGCCAGCAGCCTCGTAGTGGACCAAGAGACCCAGTACTTC.